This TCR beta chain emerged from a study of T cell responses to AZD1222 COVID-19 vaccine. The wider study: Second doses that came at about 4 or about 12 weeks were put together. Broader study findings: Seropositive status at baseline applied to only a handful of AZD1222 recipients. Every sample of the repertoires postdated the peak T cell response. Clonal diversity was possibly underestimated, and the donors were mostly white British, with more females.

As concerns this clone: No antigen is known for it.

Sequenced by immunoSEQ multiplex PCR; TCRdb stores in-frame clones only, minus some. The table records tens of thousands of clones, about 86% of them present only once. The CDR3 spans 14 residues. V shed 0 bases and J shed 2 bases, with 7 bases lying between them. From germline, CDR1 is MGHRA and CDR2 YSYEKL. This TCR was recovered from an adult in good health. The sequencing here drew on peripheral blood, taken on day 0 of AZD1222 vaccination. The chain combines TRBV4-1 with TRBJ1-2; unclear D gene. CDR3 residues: CASSQEFTNYGYTF. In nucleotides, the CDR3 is TGCGCCAGCAGCCAAGAGTTCACGAACTATGGCTACACCTTC.